The 3 T cell receptor beta chains below all came from one sample that was sequenced in a study of T cell repertoires in cytomegalovirus infection (dated 2019 in TCRdb). Sequenced on an Illumina HiSeq 1500. The public reads were run again by TCRdb, first through fastp at Q25 and then through MiXCR, and only productive beta chains were kept. Rows merge per CDR3 protein into single entries with the most common DNA and genes. This sample has a few hundred thousand distinct CDR3 sequences in its table, and 18% of those were observed once. The top ten clonotypes cover approximately 10% of the sample. The sequencing sample was made of PBMCs. The source is a human donor in good health (CMV status not recorded). Some clones in this sample may be carry-over from other donors' samples.

The chain combines TRBV5-6 with TRBJ1-5, with D hard to call. CDR3 length: 14 residues. Trimming shortened V by 0 bases and J by 7 bases, and 11 bases separated the two germline ends. In germline, CDR1 is SGHDT, CDR2 YYEEEE. CDR3 sequence: CASSLGSPRQPQHF. In nucleotides, the CDR3 is TGTGCCAGCAGCTTGGGGAGCCCCAGGCAGCCCCAGCATTTT. The full variable domain, rest sourced from reference TRBV5-6 and TRBJ1-5, is DAGVTQSPTHLIKTRGQQVTLRCSPKSGHDTVSWYQQALGQGPQFIFQYYEEEERQRGNFPDRFSGHQFPNYSSELNVNALLLGDSALYLCASSLGSPRQPQHFGDGTRLSIL.

There are a few counts of this clonotype. The chain recombines TRBV20-1 with TRBJ2-1, with D perhaps assigned TRBD1 or TRBD2 (6 bases each). V dropped 1 base and J dropped 4 bases, with 14 bases sitting between them. From germline, CDR1 is DFQATT and CDR2 SNEGSKA (reference sequence). This CDR3 region has 15 residues. This CDR3 is CSARVGQGTYNEQFF. The CDR3 DNA is TGCAGTGCTAGAGTTGGGCAGGGGACTTACAATGAGCAGTTCTTC.

The sample holds many counts of this clonotype. The rearrangement joins TRBV7-2 to TRBJ2-1; 9 nucleotides match TRBD1. CDR1 and CDR2 from the germline V gene are SGHTA and FQGNSA. The CDR3 totals 18 residues. J gave up 7 bases and V 5 bases, and 18 bases lay outside the gene matches. CDR3 amino acids: CASSTGTGFNTLWNEQFF. The CDR3 DNA reads TGTGCCAGCAGCACAGGGACAGGGTTTAATACACTTTGGAATGAGCAGTTCTTC.